The sequence of this T cell receptor beta chain was determined in a study of control samples from healthy donors and cancer patients. Germline V gene lookup returns CDR1 GTSNPN and CDR2 SVGIG (reference sequence). The CDR3 spans 16 residues. The junction had 15 bases not matched to a gene; V was cut back by 5 bases and J by 4 bases. Some clones are missing from TCRdb's copy, which holds only in-frame ones; the method was immunoSEQ multiplex PCR. The sample holds nearly 200,000 clones; about 89% are singletons and the top ten take approximately 1.8%. The sample taken for sequencing was blood. J is TRBJ1-2 and V is TRBV30, with 8 bases aligning to TRBD1. This clonotype was sampled from a man aged 25 to 40 in good health. The CDR3 loop is CAWVRASGGLGYGYTF. In DNA form, the CDR3 reads TGTGCCTGGGTTCGGGCGTCAGGGGGCTTAGGCTATGGCTACACCTTC.